This T cell receptor beta chain stems from a study of blood T cell repertoires in COVID-19. CDR3 length: 14 amino acids. Trimming shortened V by 7 bases and J by 4 bases, and 17 bases separated the two germline ends. Germline CDR1 reads SGHAT; CDR2 reads FQNNGV. Only in-frame clones appear in the TCRdb table, and some are missing; sequencing was by immunoSEQ multiplex PCR. The sample lists 200,000 to 250,000 clones; 86% were seen once. The chain couples TRBV11-2 to TRBJ2-7; a weak D match, TRBD2 (5 bases). The sequence was collected from a woman aged 45 to 65 with COVID-19, enrolled during active disease. The specimen was peripheral blood. The CDR3, as DNA: TGTGCCAGCAAAGCATCGGGCGGAGGATACGAGCAGTACTTC. Amino acid sequence: CASKASGGGYEQYF.